This TCR beta chain was captured in a study of beta chain features in type 1 diabetes. Study-level results: In all four CD4+ subsets, TCRB CDR3 length was significantly, moderately reduced in type 1 diabetes. Healthy donors had naive, central memory and Treg TCRB repertoires that appeared less similar than those seen among patients. More deletions and fewer insertions at VDJ junctions were seen in type 1 diabetes patients.

This CDR3 spans 13 amino acids. Trimming cost V 4 bases and J 4 bases; bases outside gene matches: 3. Germline CDR1 reads SGHKS; CDR2 reads YYEKEE (reference sequence). As to this clone: Its cognate antigen is unknown.

Since all of the isolated RNA was reverse transcribed, expressed TCRB transcripts were what got sequenced. Profiled with immunoSEQ multiplex PCR; TCRdb holds only in-frame clones, not every one. The sample has 300,000 to 450,000 clones; approximately 12% are singletons. V and J are TRBV5-5 and TRBJ2-3; the match to TRBD1 covers 7 bases. This clonotype was sampled from a woman aged 18-29 years with type 1 diabetes. Sequencing input: naive CD4+ T cells from blood. The CDR3 bases are TGTGCCAGCAGCCGTACAGGGGCAGATACGCAGTATTTT. It translates to CASSRTGADTQYF. Variable domain in full (rest from reference TRBV5-5 and TRBJ2-3): DAGVTQSPTHLIKTRGQQVTLRCSPISGHKSVSWYQQVLGQGPQFIFQYYEKEERGRGNFPDRFSARQFPNYSSELNVNALLLGDSALYLCASSRTGADTQYFGPGTRLTVL.